These 25 T cell receptor beta chains originate from one sample sequenced in a study of blood T cells in healthy people across ages (dated by TCRdb to 2013 to 2016). The library relied on 5' RACE. The sample was run on an Illumina HiSeq 2500. The second PCR ran for roughly 7 to 11 cycles and used a J-beta primer mix along with a sample-barcoded 5' primer. The public reads were run again by TCRdb, first through fastp at Q25 and then through MiXCR, and only productive beta chains were kept. A single entry per CDR3 protein holds the most common genes and DNA from its merged rows. The sample table holds more than 900,000 distinct CDR3 sequences, of which roughly a quarter were seen once. The top ten clonotypes cover approximately 0.75% of the sample. These same data were also listed under a study on T cells of mothers and their children.

Sequenced material: blood. The source is a girl aged 2 to 9 in good health.

This clonotype was recorded a few times. The chain has TRBV14 and TRBJ2-1, with D tentatively TRBD2 (6 bases). Trimming took 5 bases from V and 6 from J, leaving 14 bases between them. Germline assignment: CDR1 SGHDN and CDR2 FVKESK. The CDR3 sequence is 14 residues long. The chain's CDR3 is CASSATRSGNEQFF. The CDR3 nucleotides read TGTGCCAGCAGCGCGACCCGTAGCGGCAATGAGCAGTTCTTC.

This clonotype was seen a few times. The rearrangement joins TRBV15 to TRBJ1-1; D remains unclear. CDR3 length: 13 residues. V lost 5 bases to trimming and J lost 0 bases, with 7 bases between them. Germline V gives CDR1 LNHNV, CDR2 YYDKDF (reference sequence). The CDR3 reads CATSLELNTEAFF. CDR3 DNA: TGTGCCACCAGCCTTGAGTTGAACACTGAAGCTTTCTTT.

This clonotype showed up just a few times. This sequence joins TRBV6-5 and TRBJ2-5, with D perhaps assigned TRBD1 or TRBD2 (5 bases each). CDR1 and CDR2 (germline): MNHEY, SVGAGI. The CDR3 covers 14 residues. Trimming cost V 2 bases and J 8 bases, with 15 bases left between them. The CDR3 nucleotides read TGTGCCAGCAGTTACCTAGAGGGACGGGGTACCCAGTACTTC. Its protein is CASSYLEGRGTQYF.

The chain uses TRBV18 and TRBJ2-5; D gene unclear. The J call may be wrong; the DNA end is better matched by TRBJ2-1. The germline gives CDR1 KGHSH, CDR2 LQKENI. The CDR3 consists of 13 residues. CDR3 in amino acids: CASSPMSYNEQFF. For the CDR3, the DNA is TGTGCCAGCTCACCGATGTCCTACAATGAGCAGTTCTTC.

This clonotype was detected only a few times. The J gene is TRBJ2-5, the V gene TRBV6-4; the match to TRBD2 covers 8 bases. Gene TRBJ2-1 matches the end of the DNA better, so the J call may be wrong. Germline V gene lookup returns CDR1 MRHNA and CDR2 SNTAGT. CDR3 size: 15 residues. The CDR3 sequence: CASSDRAGGYNEQFF. The DNA of the CDR3 is TGTGCCAGCAGTGACAGGGCGGGAGGTTACAATGAGCAGTTCTTC.

CDR3 sequence reads: CASSEGEETQYF. Written as DNA, the CDR3 is TGTGCCAGCAGCGAGGGAGAAGAGACCCAGTACTTC. The chain combines TRBV13 with TRBJ2-5; possibly TRBD2 for D (5 bases). The length of the CDR3 is 12 residues. The germline V and J ends were trimmed by 5 bases and 3 bases, with 7 bases remaining between them. Looked up from germline, CDR1 is PRHDT and CDR2 is FYEKMQ (reference sequence).

This clonotype was recorded a few times. The chain links TRBV3-1 to TRBJ2-5, with unresolved D. The J call may be wrong; the DNA end is better matched by TRBJ2-7. The CDR3 runs to 17 residues. The V gene's germline CDR1 is LGHDT and CDR2 YNNKEL (reference sequence). CDR3 amino acids: CASSQVVNQALTYEQYF. The CDR3 DNA is TGTGCCAGCAGCCAAGTCGTTAATCAGGCCCTTACCTACGAGCAGTACTTC.

The chain joins TRBV18 to TRBJ2-7, with D perhaps TRBD2 (5 bases). V lost 3 bases to trimming and J lost 0 bases, with 12 bases between them. The CDR3 consists of 15 residues. Germline values: CDR1 KGHSH, CDR2 LQKENI. The CDR3 region is CASSPSKAVSYEQYF. The CDR3 bases are TGTGCCAGCTCACCGTCAAAAGCGGTCTCCTACGAGCAGTACTTC. The variable domain in full, completed from reference TRBV18 and TRBJ2-7, reads NAGVMQNPRHLVRRRGQEARLRCSPMKGHSHVYWYRQLPEEGLKFMVYLQKENIIDESGMPKERFSAEFPKEGPSILRIQQVVRGDSAAYFCASSPSKAVSYEQYFGPGTRLTVT.

The rearrangement links TRBV6-2 or TRBV6-3 to TRBJ2-5; D is possibly TRBD1 (5 bases). Trimming cost V 10 bases and J 4 bases, with 34 bases left between them. Germline V lookup: CDR1 MNHEY, CDR2 SVGEGT. The CDR3 extends over 19 amino acids. Here the CDR3 DNA reads TGTGCCACCACGGCGACCCCAGCCTTCCTGACAGCCTCGGGAGAGACCCAGTACTTC. As protein: CATTATPAFLTASGETQYF.

This chain uses TRBV7-3 with TRBJ2-3; D unresolved. V was pared by 3 bases and J by 5 bases, with 6 bases between. The CDR3 contains 12 residues. Germline V lookup: CDR1 SGHTA, CDR2 FQGTGA. CDR3 bases: TGTGCCAGCAGCTTTTTTCAAGATACGCAGTATTTT. Amino acids: CASSFFQDTQYF. Full variable domain (remainder filled in from reference TRBV7-3 and TRBJ2-3): GAGVSQTPSNKVTEKGKYVELRCDPISGHTALYWYRQSLGQGPEFLIYFQGTGAADDSGLPNDRFFAVRPEGSVSTLKIQRTERGDSAVYLCASSFFQDTQYFGPGTRLTVL.

The J gene is TRBJ2-1, the V gene TRBV24-1, with D unresolved. Germline CDR1 reads KGHDR; CDR2 reads SFDVKD. Trimming took off 4 bases at V and 0 bases at J, with 12 bases between the two ends. This CDR3 has 16 amino acids. CDR3 bases: TGTGCCACCAGTGACTACTGGGTGAGCTCCTACAATGAGCAGTTCTTC. This codes for CATSDYWVSSYNEQFF.

This chain uses TRBV29-1 with TRBJ2-7; 9 bases line up with TRBD2. CDR1 and CDR2 (germline): SQVTM, ANQGSEA. Losses at the gene ends were 1 base for V and 3 bases for J; bases not matched to a gene: 4. The CDR3 is made up of 14 amino acids. The CDR3 DNA sequence: TGCAGCGTTGAAGTAGCGGGAGATCGCTACGAGCAGTACTTC. It yields the protein CSVEVAGDRYEQYF.

J is TRBJ1-2 and V is TRBV12-3 or TRBV12-4; possibly TRBD1 for D (5 bases). Trimming stripped 6 bases from V and 7 bases from J, with 18 bases between. The CDR3 length is 14 residues. This chain's CDR3 is CASSLRAPGGGYTF. The CDR3, as DNA: TGTGCCAGCAGCCTCCGGGCCCCTGGGGGTGGCTACACCTTC.

This clonotype was picked up a small number of times. V and J are TRBV7-9 and TRBJ1-2; a possible D gene is TRBD1 (5 bases). The CDR3 covers 17 residues. Germline values: CDR1 SEHNR, CDR2 FQNEAQ (reference sequence). V was clipped by 4 bases and J by 0 bases, with 18 bases between them. CDR3 region: CASSSLRDPLANYGYTF. For the CDR3, the DNA is TGTGCCAGCAGCTCACTCAGGGACCCCTTAGCTAACTATGGCTACACCTTC.

The chain combines TRBV11-3 with TRBJ2-5; the match to TRBD2 covers 9 bases. Germline V CDR1 and CDR2: SGHNT, YENEEA. The CDR3 covers 14 residues. Unmatched junction bases numbered 7, after V lost 6 bases and J lost 5 bases. In nucleotides, the CDR3 is TGTGCCAGCAGACAGACTAGCGGTTGGGAGACCCAGTACTTC. It encodes CASRQTSGWETQYF.

The J gene is TRBJ1-1, the V gene TRBV20-1, with unresolved D. The ends were cut back, 6 bases at V and 5 bases at J, with 19 bases in the middle. Germline CDR1 DFQATT, CDR2 SNEGSKA (reference sequence). This CDR3 region has 14 residues. The CDR3 DNA reads TGCAGTGCAACAAAAAGGGCTCAAGGGACTGAAGCTTTCTTT. It is translated as CSATKRAQGTEAFF.

In the case of this clonotype: The junction departs from the called germline gene at one end, perhaps through a read error. The chain has TRBV7-2 and TRBJ2-7; D call uncertain. This CDR3 has 15 residues. Germline assignment: CDR1 SGHTA and CDR2 FQGNSA. Written as DNA, the CDR3 is TGTGCCAGCACCTTAGAACTGGATATCCCTTACGAGCAGTACTTC. Translating it yields CASTLELDIPYEQYF.

The chain carries TRBV10-3 and TRBJ1-5, with TRBD1 matching over 8 bases. The CDR3 consists of 13 residues. Germline V gene data show CDR1 as ENHRY and CDR2 as SYGVKD. Trimming cost V 8 bases and J 5 bases; bases outside gene matches: 5. The CDR3 reads CAIRGQADQPQHF. The DNA of the CDR3 is TGTGCCATCCGGGGACAGGCAGATCAGCCCCAGCATTTT.

In its sample, this clonotype was seen a few times. The missing conserved phenylalanine or tryptophan at the end of this CDR3 makes a read error likely. The chain has TRBV7-9 and TRBJ1-2, with D possibly TRBD1 on 6 matching bases. This CDR3 has 13 residues. The V end was cut by 2 bases, the J end by 3 bases, with 7 bases between. Germline V lookup: CDR1 SEHNR, CDR2 FQNEAQ (reference sequence). The chain's CDR3 is CASSLTGHYGYTL. For the CDR3, the DNA is TGTGCCAGCAGCTTAACAGGGCACTATGGCTACACCCTC.

The rearrangement links TRBV25-1 to TRBJ1-4; 8 nucleotides line up with TRBD1. The CDR3 totals 14 residues. Per germline, CDR1 MGHDK and CDR2 SYGVNS. V was clipped by 6 bases and J by 8 bases; unmatched bases: 8. The CDR3 loop reads CASSGQGGVEKLFF. In DNA form, the CDR3 reads TGTGCCAGCAGCGGACAGGGAGGTGTGGAAAAACTGTTTTTT.

The genes are TRBV4-3 and TRBJ2-5; D may be TRBD2 (7 bases). The last part of the DNA fits TRBJ2-7 better; the J call may be wrong. The germline gives CDR1 LGHNA, CDR2 YSLEER. This CDR3 spans 15 amino acids. The CDR3 loop reads CASSQGAGAVYEQYF. The CDR3 DNA reads TGCGCCAGCAGCCAAGGGGCGGGGGCCGTCTACGAGCAGTACTTC.

This clonotype was observed a handful of times. The V gene is TRBV20-1, the J gene TRBJ2-5; D assignment may be TRBD1 or TRBD2 (5 bases each). Germline loops: CDR1 DFQATT, CDR2 SNEGSKA (reference sequence). The CDR3 covers 16 residues. V gave up 2 bases and J gave up 0 bases, with 16 bases separating them. CDR3 loop: CSARTRDDPYQETQYF. In DNA, the CDR3 is TGCAGTGCTAGAACCCGGGACGATCCGTACCAAGAGACCCAGTACTTC.

This clonotype came up a few times. V usage is TRBV7-6 and J usage is TRBJ1-1, with D perhaps TRBD1 (5 bases). There are 17 residues in the CDR3. With 5 bases removed from V and 3 bases from J, the gap between germline ends came to 22 bases. From germline, CDR1 is SGHVS and CDR2 FNYEAQ. The CDR3 nucleotides are TGTGCCAGCAGCAATTTACGGGGTGAGGGACCGGACACTGAAGCTTTCTTT. Amino acids: CASSNLRGEGPDTEAFF.

In this sample, this clonotype turned up a few times. V usage is TRBV6-2 or TRBV6-3 and J usage is TRBJ1-1; unclear D gene. The CDR3 length is 16 residues. Trimming stripped 5 bases from V and 4 bases from J, with 20 bases between. Germline lookup yields CDR1 MNHEY and CDR2 SVGEGT. The CDR3 DNA sequence: TGTGCCAGCAGTAACCCCGGTGGTGGACCAGGCACTGAAGCTTTCTTT. Residues: CASSNPGGGPGTEAFF.

The rearrangement uses TRBV29-1 and TRBJ2-1; D is unclear. This CDR3 region has 14 residues. Germline CDR1 and CDR2: SQVTM and ANQGSEA. V was cut by 3 bases and J by 6 bases, with 15 bases left in between. DNA for the CDR3: TGCAGCGTTGACACGTCTATTTCTATCAATGAGCAGTTCTTC. This translates into CSVDTSISINEQFF.